This is a list of T cell receptor beta chains from one sample in a study of long-term antiretroviral therapy in people with HIV. Only in-frame clones appear in the TCRdb table, and some are missing; sequencing was by immunoSEQ multiplex PCR. The table shows fewer than 55,000 clones, with about 96% occurring only once. The sequenced sample was unsorted PBMCs, obtained 3.7 years after starting antiretroviral therapy. These TCRs come from a woman between 50 and 59 years old with HIV. Both conserved end residues are part of each CDR3. The D gene is left open where the match is weak. Clone size is not always given. Where it is, it says once, few, many or a class for expanded clones.

>TRBJ1-1|TRBD1|TRBV7-3|-
TGTGCCAGCAGCTTCGGGGACAGGGGCGCCACTGAAGCTTTCTTT
CASSFGDRGATEAFF
>TRBJ2-7|-|TRBV6-1|-
TGTGCCAGCAGTGAAGCTTGGCCCCACTACGAGCAGTACTTC
CASSEAWPHYEQYF
>TRBJ1-6|TRBD1|TRBV2|-
TGTGCCAGCAGCCCCGGACAGGGAGTGGGGCCCCTCCACTTT
CASSPGQGVGPLHF
>TRBJ2-5|-|TRBV27|-
TGTGCCAGCAGTTTTTCGGGGCAAGAGACCCAGTACTTC
CASSFSGQETQYF
>TRBJ2-1|TRBD2|TRBV5-1|once
TGCGCCAGCAGTTTTGGGTGGCGGGGGGGTGACTACAATGAGCAGTTCTTC
CASSFGWRGGDYNEQFF
>TRBJ1-1|-|TRBV5-6|-
TGTGCCAGCAGCTTGGTAGGGATAGCGAACACTGAAGCTTTCTTT
CASSLVGIANTEAFF
>TRBJ2-7|TRBD1|TRBV29-1|-
TGCAGCGTTGCCCCGGGACAGGGGGCAGAGCAGTACTTC
CSVAPGQGAEQYF
>TRBJ2-5|-|TRBV4-3|-
TGCGCCAGCAGCCAAGTTCGGCGCGGATCACAGGGGACCCAGTACTTC
CASSQVRRGSQGTQYF
>TRBJ1-1|-|TRBV7-3|-
TGTGCCAGCAGCTTACAGGTGAACACTGAAGCTTTCTTT
CASSLQVNTEAFF
>TRBJ1-2|-|TRBV6-1|-
TGTGCCAGCAGGGCGCGGGGGGCCAACTATGGCTACACCTTC
CASRARGANYGYTF
>TRBJ1-2|-|TRBV5-1|-
TGCGCCAGCAGCTCCCAAGGGGATGGCTACACCTTC
CASSSQGDGYTF
>TRBJ2-1|-|TRBV7-6|-
TGTGCCAGCAGCTTTGACAATGAGCAGTTCTTC
CASSFDNEQFF
>TRBJ2-1|-|TRBV7-2|-
TGTGCCAGCAGCTTAGGCCTCGTTCTTGAGCAGTTCTTC
CASSLGLVLEQFF
>TRBJ2-2|-|TRBV5-1|-
TGCGCCAGCAGCTTGACACAAAACACCGGGGAGCTGTTTTTT
CASSLTQNTGELFF
>TRBJ2-7|-|TRBV2|once
TGTGCCAGCAAACTAACAGGGTACTCCTACGAGCAGTACTTC
CASKLTGYSYEQYF
>TRBJ1-2|-|TRBV9|-
TGTGCCAGCAGCGTAGCCGGGAACTATGGCTACACCTTC
CASSVAGNYGYTF
>TRBJ1-3|-|TRBV27|-
TGTGCCAGCGGATTTTTGGGAAACACCATATATTTT
CASGFLGNTIYF
>TRBJ2-1|-|TRBV9|-
TGTGCCAGCAGCCCCCGGACCGGCCCCAACTACAATGAGCAGTTCTTC
CASSPRTGPNYNEQFF
>TRBJ1-2|TRBD1|TRBV7-8|-
TGTGCCAGCGGGACAGGGGTAAGCGGCTACACCTTC
CASGTGVSGYTF
>TRBJ2-7|TRBD1|TRBV9|-
TGTGCCAGCAGCCCTTTCGGGACAGTTGTCTACGAGCAGTACTTC
CASSPFGTVVYEQYF
>TRBJ2-2|TRBD1|TRBV6-1|-
TGTGCCAGCAGACCGGACAGGGGATCCGGGGAGCTGTTTTTT
CASRPDRGSGELFF
>TRBJ1-1|-|TRBV7-3|-
TGTGCCAGCAGCTTAACCAGGGTGGGGTACACTGAAGCTTTCTTT
CASSLTRVGYTEAFF
>TRBJ2-3|TRBD1|TRBV27|-
TGTGCCAGCACCCCATCGGGACAGGATACGCAGTATTTT
CASTPSGQDTQYF
>TRBJ2-3|-|TRBV11-3|once
TGTGCCAGCAGCTTAGAAGGGGGAACAGATACGCAGTATTTT
CASSLEGGTDTQYF
>TRBJ1-6|TRBD1|TRBV5-1|-
TGCGCCAGCAGCCCCGGGACAGGGGGGGCCTATTTTGGAGCGCCCCTCCACTTT
CASSPGTGGAYFGAPLHF
>TRBJ2-3|-|TRBV30|-
TGTGCCTGGAGTGTAACTACCACAGATACGCAGTATTTT
CAWSVTTTDTQYF
>TRBJ2-7|-|TRBV25-1|-
TGTGCCAGCAGTGTCACTGCAACCTACGAGCAGTACTTC
CASSVTATYEQYF
>TRBJ2-7|TRBD2|TRBV4-1|-
TGCGCCAGCAGCCAAACTAGCGCCTACGAGCAGTACTTC
CASSQTSAYEQYF
>TRBJ1-5|-|TRBV12-5|-
TGTGCTAGTGGTTTGGGGACTCAGCCCCAGCATTTT
CASGLGTQPQHF
>TRBJ2-6|TRBD1|TRBV6-1|-
TGTGCCAGCACCCGGACAGGGTCCGGGGCCAACGTCCTGACTTTC
CASTRTGSGANVLTF
>TRBJ2-1|TRBD1|TRBV6-7|-
TGTGCCAGCAGTTACAAGGGGGACAGGGAAGACAATGAGCAGTTCTTC
CASSYKGDREDNEQFF
>TRBJ2-1|-|TRBV9|-
TGTGCCAGCAGCGCACGGGACTTTAGCTCCTACAATGAGCAGTTCTTC
CASSARDFSSYNEQFF
>TRBJ2-7|TRBD1|TRBV6-6|-
TGTGCCAGCAGGCTCCCGGGACAGACCTACGAGCAGTACTTC
CASRLPGQTYEQYF
>TRBJ2-1|-|TRBV6-1|-
TGTGCCAGCAGTGAAACCCAGGGGACTTACAATGAGCAGTTCTTC
CASSETQGTYNEQFF
>TRBJ2-5|-|TRBV5-4|few
TGTGTCGTGCAGGGGGGGGGCCTTACAGAGACCCAGTACTTC
CVVQGGGLTETQYF
>TRBJ1-2|TRBD1|TRBV15|-
TGTGCCACCAGTACCACAGGGGGCGGCTATGGCTACACCTTC
CATSTTGGGYGYTF
>TRBJ2-7|-|TRBV7-8|-
TGTGCCAGCAGACCTACCCAGGGCAGGATGGGCTACGAGCAGTACTTC
CASRPTQGRMGYEQYF
>TRBJ2-5|-|TRBV5-6|-
TGTGCCAGCAGCTTGGACGGCAGGCCGGTGGCCCAGTACTTC
CASSLDGRPVAQYF
>TRBJ2-1|TRBD2|TRBV7-2|-
TGTGCCAGCAGCTTAGATTGGACTAGCGGCAGACTAAAGCAGTTCTTC
CASSLDWTSGRLKQFF
>TRBJ1-1|-|TRBV7-9|few
TGTGCCAGCAGCTCACACGAATGGGGCGGCATGAACACTGAAGCTTTCTTT
CASSSHEWGGMNTEAFF
>TRBJ1-3|-|TRBV9|-
TGTGCCAGCAGCACCCAGCCGGATCCCCCGATACTATTATATTTT
CASSTQPDPPILLYF
>TRBJ2-3|-|TRBV5-1|once
TGCGCCAGCAGCTTGGGAGACAGTGGGCGTACAGATACGCAGTATTTT
CASSLGDSGRTDTQYF
>TRBJ1-3|-|TRBV18|-
TGTGCCAGCTCACCCCGCGAAGGAAACACCATATATTTT
CASSPREGNTIYF
>TRBJ1-1|-|TRBV5-4|-
TGTGCCAGCAGCTTGGCGGCAGGGAGTATTAACACTGAAGCTTTCTTT
CASSLAAGSINTEAFF
>TRBJ1-5|-|TRBV19|-
TGTGCCAGTAAACTCAAAGGGGAACGCAATCAGCCCCAGCATTTT
CASKLKGERNQPQHF
>TRBJ1-2|TRBD1|TRBV4-3|-
TGCGCCAGCAGCCAAGATCTAGGGGGCAGCTATGACTACACCTTC
CASSQDLGGSYDYTF
>TRBJ2-3|-|TRBV11-1|-
TGTGCCAGCAGCTTAGCAAGGTCCCCAGGGGGGCCAGATACGCAGTATTTT
CASSLARSPGGPDTQYF
>TRBJ2-7|TRBD1|TRBV27|-
TGTGCCAGCAGCCGAGCCGGGACAGGTACCTACGAGCAGTACTTC
CASSRAGTGTYEQYF
>TRBJ1-1|-|TRBV10-3|-
TGTGCCATCAGTGGGTGGGCTGAGAACACTGAAGCTTTCTTT
CAISGWAENTEAFF
>TRBJ1-1|-|TRBV7-2|-
TGTGCCAGCAGCCTAGACTCAGGGGATAAAGCTTTCTTT
CASSLDSGDKAFF
>TRBJ1-1|-|TRBV7-2|-
TGTGCCAGCAGCTTAACTGCGGACACTGAAGCTTTCTTT
CASSLTADTEAFF
>TRBJ2-7|-|TRBV9|few
TGTGCCAGCAGCGTCGGACAGTCATCCTACGAGCAGTACTTC
CASSVGQSSYEQYF